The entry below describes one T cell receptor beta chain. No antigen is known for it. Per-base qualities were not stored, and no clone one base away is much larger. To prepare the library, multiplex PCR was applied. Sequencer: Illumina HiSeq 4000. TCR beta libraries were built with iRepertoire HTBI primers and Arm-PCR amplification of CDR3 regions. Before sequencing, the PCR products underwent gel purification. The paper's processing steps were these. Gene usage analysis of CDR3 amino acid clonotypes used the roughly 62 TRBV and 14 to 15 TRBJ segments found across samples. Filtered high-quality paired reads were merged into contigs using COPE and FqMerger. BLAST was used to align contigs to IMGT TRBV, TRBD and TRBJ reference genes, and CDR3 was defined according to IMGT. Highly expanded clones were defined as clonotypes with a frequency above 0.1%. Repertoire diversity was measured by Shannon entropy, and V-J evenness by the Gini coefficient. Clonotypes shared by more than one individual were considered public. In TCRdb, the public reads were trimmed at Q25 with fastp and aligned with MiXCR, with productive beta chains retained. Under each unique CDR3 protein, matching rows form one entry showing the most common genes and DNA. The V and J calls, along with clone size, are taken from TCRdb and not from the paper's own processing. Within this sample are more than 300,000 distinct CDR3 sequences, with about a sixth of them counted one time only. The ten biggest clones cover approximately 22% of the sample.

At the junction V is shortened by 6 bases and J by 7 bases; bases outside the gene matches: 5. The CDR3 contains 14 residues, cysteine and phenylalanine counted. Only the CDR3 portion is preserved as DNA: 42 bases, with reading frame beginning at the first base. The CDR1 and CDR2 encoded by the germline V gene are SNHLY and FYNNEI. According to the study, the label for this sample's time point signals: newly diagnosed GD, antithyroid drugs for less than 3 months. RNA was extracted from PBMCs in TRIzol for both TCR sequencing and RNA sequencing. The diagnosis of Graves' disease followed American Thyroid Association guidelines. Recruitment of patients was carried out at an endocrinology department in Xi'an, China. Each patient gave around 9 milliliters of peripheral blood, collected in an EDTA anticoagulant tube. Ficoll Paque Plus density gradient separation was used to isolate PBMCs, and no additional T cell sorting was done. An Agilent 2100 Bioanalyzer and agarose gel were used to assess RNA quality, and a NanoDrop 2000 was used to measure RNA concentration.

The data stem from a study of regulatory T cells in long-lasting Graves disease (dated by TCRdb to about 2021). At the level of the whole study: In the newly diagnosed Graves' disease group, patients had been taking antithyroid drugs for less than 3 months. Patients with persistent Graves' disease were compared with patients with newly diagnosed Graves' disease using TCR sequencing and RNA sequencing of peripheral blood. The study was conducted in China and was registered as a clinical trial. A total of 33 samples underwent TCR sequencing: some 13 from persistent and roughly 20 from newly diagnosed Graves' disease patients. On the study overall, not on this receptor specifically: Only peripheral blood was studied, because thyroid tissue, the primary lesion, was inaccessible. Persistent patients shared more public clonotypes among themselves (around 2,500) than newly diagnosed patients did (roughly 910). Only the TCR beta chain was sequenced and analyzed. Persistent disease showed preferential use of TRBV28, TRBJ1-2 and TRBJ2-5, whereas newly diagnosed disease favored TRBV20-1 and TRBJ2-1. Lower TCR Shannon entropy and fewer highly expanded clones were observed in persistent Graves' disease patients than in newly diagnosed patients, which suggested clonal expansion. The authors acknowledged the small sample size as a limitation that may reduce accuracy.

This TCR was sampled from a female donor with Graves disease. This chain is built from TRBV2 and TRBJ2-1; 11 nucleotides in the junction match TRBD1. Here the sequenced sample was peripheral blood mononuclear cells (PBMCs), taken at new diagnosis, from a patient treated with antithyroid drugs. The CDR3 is CASRDRGQWNEQFF. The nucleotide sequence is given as TGTGCCAGCAGGGACAGGGGGCAATGGAATGAGCAGTTCTTC.